These 27 T cell receptor beta chains share one sample of origin, sequenced in a study of shared clonotypes between healthy human individuals. Naive CD8 cells were CD45RO-negative, positively selected for CCR7, excluding terminally differentiated effector memory CD45RA+ cells. The protocol was immunoSEQ multiplex PCR, while the TCRdb copy is restricted to in-frame clones and leaves out a portion. The sample gives about 870,000 clones, around 93% of which show up once; around 24% is in the top ten. Material for sequencing was naive CD8+ T cells sorted from blood. The receptors were gathered from a man between 25 and 39 years old in good health.

V gene TRBV27 combines with J gene TRBJ2-3; a possible D gene is TRBD1 (6 bases). The germline V gene encodes CDR1 MNHEY and CDR2 SMNVEV (reference sequence). Trimming cost V 3 bases and J 2 bases, with 9 bases left between them. CDR3 length: 14 residues. The CDR3 protein is CASSFTGLTDTQYF. CDR3 bases: TGTGCCAGCAGTTTTACAGGGCTCACAGATACGCAGTATTTT.

The chain links TRBV28 to TRBJ2-7, with D perhaps matching TRBD1 (5 bases). CDR3 length: 14 amino acids. V was pared by 2 bases and J by 1 base, with 9 bases between. Germline loops: CDR1 MDHEN, CDR2 SYDVKM. The CDR3 loop reads CASSLTGYSYEQYF. The CDR3 DNA follows: TGTGCCAGCAGTTTAACAGGTTATTCCTACGAGCAGTACTTC.

V gene TRBV7-9 combines with J gene TRBJ2-3, with 7 positions matching TRBD1. V lost 5 bases to trimming and J lost 0 bases; unmatched junction nucleotides: 14. Per germline, CDR1 SEHNR and CDR2 FQNEAQ (reference sequence). The CDR3 length is 18 residues. The CDR3 region has the DNA TGTGCCAGCAGCCCTCCCCTACAGGGGACCTCTAGCACAGATACGCAGTATTTT. Amino acids: CASSPPLQGTSSTDTQYF.

This clone was detected only once. The rearrangement uses TRBV14 and TRBJ2-7; no firm D call. Germline V gene lookup returns CDR1 SGHDN and CDR2 FVKESK. The CDR3 contains 13 residues. V was trimmed by 0 bases and J by 2 bases, leaving 5 bases between them. CDR3 region: CASSQDLAYEQYF. The CDR3 DNA reads as TGTGCCAGCAGCCAAGATCTGGCCTACGAGCAGTACTTC.

CDR3: CASSARQYSNQPQHF. In nucleotides, the CDR3 is TGTGCCAGCAGTGCGCGACAGTATAGCAATCAGCCCCAGCATTTT. V and J are TRBV28 and TRBJ1-5; D possibly corresponds to TRBD1 (5 bases). This CDR3 spans 15 amino acids. Germline CDR1 reads MDHEN; CDR2 reads SYDVKM. The V and J ends lost 5 bases and 0 bases respectively, with 11 bases between them. Looking up the rest from reference TRBV28 and TRBJ1-5 gives the full variable domain: DVKVTQSSRYLVKRTGEKVFLECVQDMDHENMFWYRQDPGLGLRLIYFSYDVKMKEKGDIPEGYSVSREKKERFSLILESASTNQTSMYLCASSARQYSNQPQHFGDGTRLSIL.

This clone appeared a single time. The V gene is TRBV28, the J gene TRBJ2-5; D unresolved. Deletions cut 3 bases from V and 5 bases from J, with 10 bases between. The CDR3 runs 13 residues. In germline, CDR1 is MDHEN, CDR2 SYDVKM. The CDR3 sequence: CASSLPESETQYF. The CDR3 coding sequence is TGTGCCAGCAGTTTGCCGGAATCGGAGACCCAGTACTTC.

This chain connects TRBV18 to TRBJ1-4; no clear D gene. V was clipped by 6 bases and J by 4 bases, with 12 bases between them. The CDR3 is 14 amino acids. Germline V gene sequence: CDR1 KGHSH, CDR2 LQKENI. CDR3 loop: CASSASAVNEKLFF. The CDR3, as DNA: TGTGCCAGCTCCGCTTCGGCGGTTAATGAAAAACTGTTTTTT.

The chain is built from TRBV5-4 and TRBJ2-1; no reliable D call. Trimming removed 3 bases at V and 15 bases at J, with 19 bases between. The length of the CDR3 is 13 residues. Germline assignment: CDR1 SGHNT and CDR2 YYREEE (reference sequence). CDR3 coding DNA: TGTGCCAGCAGCTCCCGCCTCGGCGACCCCCTGTTCTTC. Its translation is CASSSRLGDPLFF. Full variable domain (missing parts from reference TRBV5-4 and TRBJ2-1): ETGVTQSPTHLIKTRGQQVTLRCSSQSGHNTVSWYQQALGQGPQFIFQYYREEENGRGNFPPRFSGLQFPNYSSELNVNALELDDSALYLCASSSRLGDPLFFGPGTRLTVL.

The rearrangement uses TRBV14 and TRBJ2-5; 9 bases line up with TRBD2. CDR3 size: 16 residues. The germline V gene encodes CDR1 SGHDN and CDR2 FVKESK. V dropped 4 bases and J dropped 2; count of bases not matched to a gene: 8. The CDR3 nucleotides are TGTGCCAGCAGCCCTTCCCCGCTAGCGGGACAAGAGACCCAGTACTTC. Translated, it gives CASSPSPLAGQETQYF.

This clone showed up just once. V is TRBV27 and J is TRBJ2-7, with 10 bases identical to TRBD2. The CDR3 runs to 14 residues. V lost 4 bases to trimming and J lost 3 bases; unmatched junction nucleotides: 3. Germline CDR1 reads MNHEY; CDR2 reads SMNVEV (reference sequence). This CDR3 reads CASSWGTSDYEQYF. The CDR3 nucleotides are TGTGCCAGCAGTTGGGGGACTAGCGACTACGAGCAGTACTTC.

CDR3 in amino acids: CASSVSPRQGTDTQYF. CDR3 nucleotides: TGTGCCAGCAGCGTATCCCCCCGCCAGGGCACAGATACGCAGTATTTT. The V and J genes are TRBV9 and TRBJ2-3; D gene uncertain. Trimming took 1 base from V and 1 from J, leaving 13 bases between them. Germline V gene sequence: CDR1 SGDLS, CDR2 YYNGEE. This CDR3 has 16 residues.

Note on this clone: Other nucleotide sequences in the sample specify the same CDR3. The chain has TRBV27 and TRBJ2-7; D remains ambiguous. The V end lost 2 bases, the J end lost 2 bases, and 7 bases lay between the germline ends. The CDR3 is 13 residues long. Germline V CDR1 and CDR2: MNHEY, SMNVEV (reference sequence). The CDR3 bases are TGTGCCAGCAGTTTAGGGGTAGCCTACGAGCAGTACTTC. Residues: CASSLGVAYEQYF.

This chain links TRBV5-1 with TRBJ2-1; TRBD1 matches 9 bases. V lost 3 bases and J lost 8; bases outside the gene matches: 3. The CDR3 extends over 13 amino acids. Per germline, CDR1 SGHRS and CDR2 YFSETQ. CDR3 region: CASSWTGVDEQFF. The CDR3 region has the DNA TGCGCCAGCAGCTGGACAGGGGTCGATGAGCAGTTCTTC.

The V and J genes are TRBV7-6 and TRBJ1-5; D gene ambiguous. The CDR3 is 12 amino acids. Germline V CDR1 and CDR2: SGHVS, FNYEAQ. V lost 5 bases to trimming and J lost 3 bases, with 5 bases between them. The CDR3 region is CASSLNNQPQHF. In DNA, the CDR3 is TGTGCCAGCAGCCTGAACAATCAGCCCCAGCATTTT.

This chain links TRBV6-1 with TRBJ2-7; D gene uncertain. V was trimmed by 4 bases and J by 4 bases, leaving 11 bases between them. The CDR3 contains 13 residues. Germline V lookup: CDR1 MNHNS, CDR2 SASEGT. The CDR3 is CASSAYQPYEQYF. The DNA for the CDR3 is TGTGCCAGCAGTGCATACCAACCTTACGAGCAGTACTTC.

This chain uses TRBV19 with TRBJ2-3; 12 nucleotides agree with TRBD2. The CDR3 has 18 amino acids. V gave up 4 bases and J gave up 4 bases; unmatched junction bases: 12. Germline CDR1 and CDR2: LNHDA and SQIVND (reference sequence). The CDR3 bases are TGTGCCAGTAGTAGTATTAAGTGGACTAGCGGGATCTCAGATACGCAGTATTTT. It yields the protein CASSSIKWTSGISDTQYF.

The chain uses TRBV4-1 and TRBJ2-1, with TRBD1 as a possible D gene (6 bases). The CDR3 length is 13 residues. Germline CDR1 reads MGHRA; CDR2 reads YSYEKL. V gave up 4 bases and J gave up 10 bases, with 14 bases separating them. The CDR3 region is CASSLQGLREQFF. The CDR3 DNA follows: TGCGCCAGCAGCCTTCAGGGGTTGCGGGAGCAGTTCTTC.

The chain couples TRBV7-9 to TRBJ2-1; 8 bases match TRBD2. V gave up 1 base and J gave up 6 bases; unmatched junction bases: 2. This CDR3 has 14 residues. The germline V gene encodes CDR1 SEHNR and CDR2 FQNEAQ (reference sequence). Here the CDR3 reads CASSLGGGSNEQFF. Here the CDR3 DNA reads TGTGCCAGCAGCTTAGGCGGGGGGTCCAATGAGCAGTTCTTC.

The rearrangement joins TRBV28 to TRBJ1-1; TRBD1 aligns across 9 bases. After removal of 5 bases from V and 2 bases from J, the junction contained 6 bases not matched to a gene. Germline CDR1 and CDR2: MDHEN and SYDVKM. This CDR3 region has 15 residues. DNA for the CDR3: TGTGCCAGCAGTCTACAGGGGGCCTACAACACTGAAGCTTTCTTT. This gives the protein CASSLQGAYNTEAFF.

This chain joins TRBV19 and TRBJ2-1, with D possibly being TRBD2 (5 bases). Germline V gives CDR1 LNHDA, CDR2 SQIVND (reference sequence). CDR3 length: 14 residues. V lost 5 bases to trimming and J lost 1 base, with 9 bases between them. CDR3 DNA: TGTGCCAGTAGTCCCCGGGGTTCCTACAATGAGCAGTTCTTC. Protein sequence: CASSPRGSYNEQFF.

This chain uses TRBV2 with TRBJ2-7; D not resolved. The CDR3 sequence is 13 residues long. Per the germline V gene, CDR1 is SNHLY and CDR2 is FYNNEI. V lost 0 bases and J 1 base, leaving 4 bases between the germline ends. The CDR3 DNA reads TGTGCCAGCAGTGAAGCGGCATCCTACGAGCAGTACTTC. This encodes CASSEAASYEQYF.

The chain links TRBV27 to TRBJ2-3; D is unresolved. Germline V gene data show CDR1 as MNHEY and CDR2 as SMNVEV (reference sequence). The CDR3 sequence is 12 residues long. With 8 bases removed from V and 3 bases from J, the gap between germline ends came to 9 bases. In DNA form, the CDR3 reads TGTGCCAGCTGGAGAGTGACAGATACGCAGTATTTT. As protein: CASWRVTDTQYF.

This chain connects TRBV5-1 to TRBJ2-7, with a tentative D call TRBD2 (5 bases). There are 13 residues in the CDR3. The V gene lost 4 bases and the J gene lost 4 bases, with 12 bases spanning the gap. CDR1 SGHRS and CDR2 YFSETQ come from the germline V gene. CDR3: CASSPGYPYEQYF. DNA of the CDR3: TGCGCCAGCAGCCCGGGGTATCCGTACGAGCAGTACTTC. Full variable domain (outside the CDR3, taken from reference TRBV5-1 and TRBJ2-7): KAGVTQTPRYLIKTRGQQVTLSCSPISGHRSVSWYQQTPGQGLQFLFEYFSETQRNKGNFPGRFSGRQFSNSRSEMNVSTLELGDSALYLCASSPGYPYEQYFGPGTRLTVT.

The chain carries TRBV11-3 and TRBJ2-2; 8 bases map to TRBD1. This CDR3 region has 14 residues. From germline, CDR1 is SGHNT and CDR2 YENEEA. Trimming took 5 bases from V and 5 from J; bases not matched to a gene: 4. The CDR3 region has the DNA TGTGCCAGCAGCCCCAGGACAGGGACCGGGGAGCTGTTTTTT. Translating gives CASSPRTGTGELFF.

V and J are TRBV25-1 and TRBJ1-2, with TRBD1 matching 9 bases. The CDR3 is 12 amino acids. CDR1 and CDR2 (germline): MGHDK, SYGVNS. Losses at the gene ends were 11 bases for V and 8 bases for J; bases not matched to a gene: 9. The DNA of the CDR3 is TGTGCCGGTGTGGACAGGGGCGGAGGCTACACCTTC. Translating gives CAGVDRGGGYTF.

CDR3 nucleotides: TGTGCCAGCAGTGAGTGGGCAGGGGTGTCCTACGAGCAGTACTTC. Translated: CASSEWAGVSYEQYF. V usage is TRBV2 and J usage is TRBJ2-7; TRBD1 is a possible D gene (6 bases). Germline CDR1 SNHLY, CDR2 FYNNEI. Trimming removed 3 bases at V and 1 base at J, with 13 bases between. This CDR3 is built from 15 residues.

The J gene is TRBJ2-6, the V gene TRBV7-6, with D perhaps TRBD2 (6 bases). CDR1 and CDR2 (germline): SGHVS, FNYEAQ. The V end was cut by 2 bases, the J end by 0 bases, with 20 bases between. The CDR3 has 20 residues. The CDR3 DNA reads as TGTGCCAGCAGCTTAAGGTGCTGGAGGGTGAGCATCTCTGGGGCCAACGTCCTGACTTTC. It yields the protein CASSLRCWRVSISGANVLTF.